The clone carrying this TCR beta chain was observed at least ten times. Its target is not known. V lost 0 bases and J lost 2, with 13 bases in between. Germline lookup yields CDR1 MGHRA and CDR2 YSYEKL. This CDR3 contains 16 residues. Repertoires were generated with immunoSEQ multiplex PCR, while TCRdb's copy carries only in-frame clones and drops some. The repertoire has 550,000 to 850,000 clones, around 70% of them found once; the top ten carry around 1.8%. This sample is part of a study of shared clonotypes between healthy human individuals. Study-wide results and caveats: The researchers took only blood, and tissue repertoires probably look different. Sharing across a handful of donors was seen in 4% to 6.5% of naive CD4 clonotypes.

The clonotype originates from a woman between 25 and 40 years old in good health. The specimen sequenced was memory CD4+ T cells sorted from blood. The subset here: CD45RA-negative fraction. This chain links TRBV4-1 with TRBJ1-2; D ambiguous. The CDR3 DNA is TGCGCCAGCAGCCAAGATCTTCGACCGGGGAACTATGGCTACACCTTC. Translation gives CASSQDLRPGNYGYTF.